The T cell receptor beta chain under discussion was sequenced for a study of beta chain features in type 1 diabetes. Comment on this clone: Its specificity is unknown.

Study-wide results and caveats: Fewer insertions but more deletions were seen at VDJ junctions in type 1 diabetes patients. Among patients with Type 1 diabetes, TCRB CDR3s were moderately but significantly shorter in every one of the four CD4+ subsets.

Germline CDR1 reads LNHDA; CDR2 reads SQIVND (reference sequence). V shed 3 bases, J shed 7 bases, and the junction held 4 bases outside the gene matches. CDR3 length equals 16 residues. cDNA synthesis used the whole RNA isolate, giving expressed TCRB sequences. The method was immunoSEQ multiplex PCR; TCRdb's version includes in-frame clones alone and lacks a portion of them. Of 350,000 to 450,000 clones listed, about 12% were seen once; the top ten hold approximately 0.01%. The sequence derives from a woman aged 18-35 years with type 1 diabetes. The sequencing sample was made of naive CD4+ T cells from blood. The chain has TRBV19 and TRBJ2-1, with TRBD2 matching 15 bases. The CDR3 DNA reads TGTGCCAGTAGTATGCAAGGACTAGCGGGAGGGAATGAGCAGTTCTTC. It yields the protein CASSMQGLAGGNEQFF.